The 17 T cell receptor beta chains in this list originate from one sample, sequenced in a study of post-analysis software for immune sequencing data. Whole-study findings and limits: A few TRBV segments appeared more often in patients than in controls, and TRBV5-6, TRBV5-1 and TRBV20-1 were among these.

Sequencing libraries made from TCR beta cDNA carried unique molecular identifiers. TCRdb called the PCR reads again in MiXCR, with one record for every CDR3 protein. Here the sample spans hundreds of thousands of distinct CDR3 sequences, approximately 46% being singletons. No antigen is known for these receptors. Sequenced: blood. These receptors came from a girl under 18 with multiple sclerosis.

This clonotype was observed a single time. This chain joins TRBV11-3 and TRBJ2-2; D is unresolved. The V and J ends lost 5 bases and 1 base respectively, with 17 bases between them. The germline gives CDR1 SGHNT, CDR2 YENEEA. The CDR3 consists of 17 residues. The CDR3 nucleotides are TGTGCCAGCAGCCCATACCCGGGCCCAGAGAACACCGGGGAGCTGTTTTTT. It encodes CASSPYPGPENTGELFF.

Concerning this clonotype itself: One junction end does not reproduce the germline sequence, and a read error may be involved. The chain links TRBV7-7 to TRBJ2-1, with D unresolved. Looked up from germline, CDR1 is SSHAT and CDR2 is FNYEAQ (reference sequence). The CDR3 is 16 residues long. The CDR3 nucleotides read TGTGCTAGCAGCTTAAGGGCTCCAGCGTCCCTCAATGAGCAGTTCTTC. Amino acid sequence: CASSLRAPASLNEQFF.

The chain recombines TRBV10-3 with TRBJ2-3, with D perhaps matching TRBD2 (6 bases). Trimming removed 8 bases from V and 6 bases from J, with 21 bases in between. Germline V lookup: CDR1 ENHRY, CDR2 SYGVKD. CDR3 length equals 15 residues. The CDR3 sequence is CAIGSRLDALDTQYF. The CDR3 nucleotides are TGTGCCATCGGGTCCCGACTAGACGCGTTGGATACGCAGTATTTT.

The J gene is TRBJ2-4, the V gene TRBV27, with a possible D match to TRBD2 (5 bases). Judging by the DNA end, TRBJ2-7 fits better; the J call may be wrong. CDR1 and CDR2 (germline): MNHEY, SMNVEV (reference sequence). This CDR3 comprises 15 residues. The CDR3 here is CASSWRTGTDYEQYF. The CDR3 nucleotides read TGTGCCAGCAGTTGGAGGACTGGCACCGACTACGAGCAGTACTTC.

V is TRBV7-9 and J is TRBJ2-6; D possibly corresponds to TRBD2 (5 bases). Trimming left V 11 bases short and J 12 bases short, with 14 bases between. The germline V gene has CDR1 SEHNR and CDR2 FQNEAQ (reference sequence). The CDR3 has 11 amino acids. CDR3 in amino acids: CAPKEVSVLTF. CDR3 sequence (DNA): TGTGCCCCCAAGGAGGTGAGCGTCCTGACTTTC.

The gene calls are TRBV28 and TRBJ2-5, with D perhaps TRBD2 (5 bases). CDR3 length: 16 residues. V was pared by 7 bases and J by 3 bases, with 21 bases between. Germline lookup yields CDR1 MDHEN and CDR2 SYDVKM. The CDR3 region has the DNA TGTGCCAGCATTTCGGGGAGAAAGGGCGGAAAAGAGACCCAGTACTTC. It encodes CASISGRKGGKETQYF.

This clonotype was counted only a few times. The chain recombines TRBV20-1 with TRBJ2-5, with D perhaps TRBD1 (5 bases). CDR3 size: 15 residues. Trimming cost V 1 base and J 4 bases, with 16 bases left between them. CDR1 and CDR2 (germline): DFQATT, SNEGSKA (reference sequence). CDR3 DNA: TGCAGTGCTAGAGTTGAAAGGGGAAGTGGAGAGACCCAGTACTTC. Translated: CSARVERGSGETQYF.

This chain links TRBV29-1 with TRBJ1-1; D gene uncertain. The CDR3 is made up of 12 amino acids. CDR1 is SQVTM, CDR2 ANQGSEA, per germline. The germline V and J ends were trimmed by 5 bases and 1 base, with 8 bases remaining between them. In nucleotides, the CDR3 is TGCAGCGTTTGGACGGGGAACACTGAAGCTTTCTTT. Translated, it gives CSVWTGNTEAFF. The full variable domain, completed using reference TRBV29-1 and TRBJ1-1, is SAVISQKPSRDICQRGTSLTIQCQVDSQVTMMFWYRQQPGQSLTLIATANQGSEATYESGFVIDKFPISRPNLTFSTLTVSNMSPEDSSIYLCSVWTGNTEAFFGQGTRLTVV.

This rearrangement joins TRBV20-1 to TRBJ2-5; D could derive from TRBD1 or TRBD2 (5 bases each). V was pared by 5 bases and J by 1 base, with 11 bases between. From germline, CDR1 is DFQATT and CDR2 SNEGSKA (reference sequence). This CDR3 is 13 amino acids long. CDR3 amino acids: CSAPIGGQETQYF. CDR3 in DNA: TGCAGTGCTCCCATTGGGGGCCAAGAGACCCAGTACTTC.

The chain links TRBV27 to TRBJ2-5, with TRBD1 identical over 7 bases. Looked up from germline, CDR1 is MNHEY and CDR2 is SMNVEV (reference sequence). The CDR3 consists of 14 residues. Trimming took 5 bases from V and 1 from J; bases not matched to a gene: 4. CDR3: CASSTDRAQETQYF. CDR3 nucleotides: TGTGCCAGCAGTACCGACAGGGCCCAAGAGACCCAGTACTTC.

The chain recombines TRBV3-1 with TRBJ2-7; TRBD2 matches 9 bases. In germline, CDR1 is LGHDT, CDR2 YNNKEL (reference sequence). This CDR3 is built from 14 residues. V dropped 4 bases and J dropped 7; count of bases not matched to a gene: 8. The DNA of the CDR3 is TGTGCCAGCAGCCCGGGACTAGCCTCCGGGGAGCAGTACTTC. Translated: CASSPGLASGEQYF.

In its sample, this clonotype was seen a few times. The J gene is TRBJ2-5, the V gene TRBV5-5; D might be TRBD1 or TRBD2, each matching 5 bases. The length of the CDR3 is 16 residues. V gave up 3 bases and J gave up 0 bases, with 15 bases separating them. The germline V gene encodes CDR1 SGHKS and CDR2 YYEKEE (reference sequence). CDR3 residues: CASSSIPQGDQETQYF. CDR3 nucleotide sequence: TGTGCCAGCAGCTCAATTCCCCAGGGAGACCAAGAGACCCAGTACTTC.

The V gene is TRBV7-9, the J gene TRBJ2-3, with 7 positions matching TRBD1. With V trimmed by 3 bases and J by 5 bases, 8 bases remained unmatched. Germline CDR1 reads SEHNR; CDR2 reads FQNEAQ (reference sequence). The CDR3 is 15 amino acids. DNA of the CDR3: TGTGCCAGCAGCTTCGGGACAGCTACTGGAGATACGCAGTATTTT. Its protein is CASSFGTATGDTQYF. The full variable domain, with the rest looked up from reference TRBV7-9 and TRBJ2-3, is DTGVSQNPRHKITKRGQNVTFRCDPISEHNRLYWYRQTLGQGPEFLTYFQNEAQLEKSRLLSDRFSAERPKGSFSTLEIQRTEQGDSAMYLCASSFGTATGDTQYFGPGTRLTVL.

This clonotype occurred a few times. The V and J genes are TRBV6-5 and TRBJ2-5, with D perhaps given as TRBD1 or TRBD2 (7 bases each). V was cut by 5 bases and J by 2 bases, with 15 bases left in between. Germline lookup yields CDR1 MNHEY and CDR2 SVGAGI. This CDR3 is 15 amino acids long. CDR3 in amino acids: CASSPGGGRQETQYF. The CDR3 bases are TGTGCCAGCAGTCCAGGGGGGGGTCGGCAAGAGACCCAGTACTTC.

The chain links TRBV18 to TRBJ2-1; the D is unclear. The germline V gene has CDR1 KGHSH and CDR2 LQKENI. The CDR3 contains 16 residues. Between the trimmed V and J ends, which lost 1 base and 7 bases, there was a span of 17 bases. The CDR3 DNA reads TGTGCCAGCTCACCACTATATAAGCGCGTGGAGAATGAGCAGTTCTTC. As protein: CASSPLYKRVENEQFF. Filled out from reference TRBV18 and TRBJ2-1, the complete variable domain reads NAGVMQNPRHLVRRRGQEARLRCSPMKGHSHVYWYRQLPEEGLKFMVYLQKENIIDESGMPKERFSAEFPKEGPSILRIQQVVRGDSAAYFCASSPLYKRVENEQFFGPGTRLTVL.

V usage is TRBV5-5 and J usage is TRBJ2-5; no reliable D call. Germline lookup yields CDR1 SGHKS and CDR2 YYEKEE (reference sequence). V shed 4 bases and J shed 4 bases, with 14 bases lying between them. This CDR3 spans 14 amino acids. The DNA for the CDR3 is TGTGCCAGCAGCGTAGACCCGGACGGAGAGACCCAGTACTTC. Amino acids: CASSVDPDGETQYF.

This clonotype was seen a single time. V gene TRBV5-1 combines with J gene TRBJ2-3, with 8 nucleotides matching TRBD2. V gave up 0 bases and J gave up 4 bases; unmatched junction bases: 10. CDR3 size: 17 residues. Germline CDR1 SGHRS, CDR2 YFSETQ. In DNA form, the CDR3 reads TGCGCCAGCAGCTTGGGCTCAGCGGGAGATCTCCCAGATACGCAGTATTTT. Its protein is CASSLGSAGDLPDTQYF.